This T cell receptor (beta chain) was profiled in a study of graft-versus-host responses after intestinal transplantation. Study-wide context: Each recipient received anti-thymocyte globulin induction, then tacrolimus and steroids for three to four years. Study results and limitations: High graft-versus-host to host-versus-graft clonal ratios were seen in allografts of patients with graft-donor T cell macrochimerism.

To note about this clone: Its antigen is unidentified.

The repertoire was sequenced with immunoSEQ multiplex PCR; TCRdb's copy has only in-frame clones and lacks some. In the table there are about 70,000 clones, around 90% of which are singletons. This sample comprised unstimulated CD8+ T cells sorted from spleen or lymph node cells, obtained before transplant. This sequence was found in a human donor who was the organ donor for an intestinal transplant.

CDR3: CASSETGANEKLFF. The CDR3 bases are TGTGCCAGCAGCGAGACAGGGGCTAATGAAAAACTGTTTTTT. The chain uses TRBV9 and TRBJ1-4; 8 nucleotides line up with TRBD1. There are 14 residues in the CDR3. CDR1 SGDLS and CDR2 YYNGEE come from the germline V gene. Trimming at V came to 3 bases and at J to 3 bases, leaving 1 base not matched to a gene.